The clone carrying this T cell receptor beta chain was recorded many times. This record belongs to a study of T cells in Graves' hyperthyroidism and ophthalmopathy. The diagnoses drew upon clinical symptoms, serum thyroxine and TRAb, thyroid ultrasound and orbital computed tomography. Researchers amplified the TCR beta CDR3 regions from RNA transcripts. The TCR CDR3 was amplified in a first-round RT-PCR using the HTBI primer set. MiXCR, applied by TCRdb to the multiplex PCR reads, yields one record per CDR3 protein. The table includes about 840,000 distinct CDR3 sequences, 35% to 40% detected once. The clonotype originates from a man aged 18 to 29 with Graves' hyperthyroidism. Specimen: blood.

The CDR3 DNA follows: TGTGCCAGCAGTGACCCTTACAGGGGAGAGACCCAGTACTTC. As protein: CASSDPYRGETQYF. This chain connects TRBV2 to TRBJ2-5; 7 bases are a match to TRBD1. The CDR3 runs to 14 residues. The ends lost 3 bases at V and 4 bases at J; junction bases unmatched: 5. The germline V gene encodes CDR1 SNHLY and CDR2 FYNNEI.